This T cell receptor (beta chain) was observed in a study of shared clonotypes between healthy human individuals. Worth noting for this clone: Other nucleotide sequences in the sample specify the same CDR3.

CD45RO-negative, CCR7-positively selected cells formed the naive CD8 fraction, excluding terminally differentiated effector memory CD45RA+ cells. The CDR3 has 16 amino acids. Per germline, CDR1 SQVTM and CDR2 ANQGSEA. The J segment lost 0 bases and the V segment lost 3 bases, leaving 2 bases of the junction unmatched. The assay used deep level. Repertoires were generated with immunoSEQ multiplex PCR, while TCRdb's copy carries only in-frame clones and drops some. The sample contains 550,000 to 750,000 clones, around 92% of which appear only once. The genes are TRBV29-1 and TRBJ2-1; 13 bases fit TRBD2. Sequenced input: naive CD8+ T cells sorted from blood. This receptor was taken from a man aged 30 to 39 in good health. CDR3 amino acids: CSVEGTSGNSYNEQFF. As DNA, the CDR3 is TGCAGCGTTGAGGGGACTAGCGGGAACTCCTACAATGAGCAGTTCTTC.